A selection of T cell receptor beta chains follows, all from one sample in a study of shared clonotypes between healthy human individuals. TCRdb keeps only in-frame clones here, not all; method: immunoSEQ multiplex PCR. The sample includes around 690,000 clones, about 92% of them seen just once. Sequencing used memory CD8+ T cells from PBMCs. These receptors all come from a man in his late teens or twenties in good health. Some clones in this sample may be carry-over from other donors' samples. The CDR3 runs from the conserved cysteine through the conserved F or W. A D gene is named only where the DNA matches it firmly. Only part of the rows carry a size: once, few, many, or a class if the clone is expanded.

V	length	J	size	D	DNA	CDR3
TRBV7-3	14	TRBJ2-2	-	-	TGTGCCAGCAGCTCCAGGGGTACCACCGGGGAGCTGTTTTTT	CASSSRGTTGELFF
TRBV7-9	17	TRBJ1-1	once	TRBD1	TGTGCCAGCAGCCAACCGCCGACAGGGGGCATGTACACTGAAGCTTTCTTT	CASSQPPTGGMYTEAFF
TRBV7-9	15	TRBJ2-2	-	-	TGTGCCAGCAGCCGCCTAGGTGCGGCGCCCGGGGAGCTGTTTTTT	CASSRLGAAPGELFF
TRBV28	14	TRBJ1-1	-	-	TGTGCCAGCAGCCCCCCCCCGCTGGACACTGAAGCTTTCTTT	CASSPPPLDTEAFF
TRBV4-3	16	TRBJ2-1	-	TRBD2	TGCGCCAGCAGCCATCCCGGGACTAGCGAATCCGATGAGCAGTTCTTC	CASSHPGTSESDEQFF
TRBV9	14	TRBJ2-7	-	-	TGTGCCAGCAGCGTGGGACATTCCTACTACGAGCAGTACTTC	CASSVGHSYYEQYF
TRBV2	14	TRBJ1-1	-	-	TGTGCCAGCAGTGAAGGTCAACGGAACACTGAAGCTTTCTTT	CASSEGQRNTEAFF
TRBV5-1	17	TRBJ2-5	-	-	TGCGCCAGCAGCTTGTTATTCAGAGACGGTCACCAAGAGACCCAGTACTTC	CASSLLFRDGHQETQYF
TRBV5-4	14	TRBJ1-1	-	-	TGTGCCAGCAGCTTGGGGGGAGCGAACACTGAAGCTTTCTTT	CASSLGGANTEAFF
TRBV7-2	14	TRBJ2-2	-	-	TGTGCCAGCAGCTTAGCGGCGTGGTCCGGGGAGCTGTTTTTT	CASSLAAWSGELFF
TRBV25-1	16	TRBJ2-1	-	TRBD2	TGTGCCAGCAGTACTATAGCGGGAGGGACCTACAATGAGCAGTTCTTC	CASSTIAGGTYNEQFF
TRBV10-2	14	TRBJ2-5	-	-	TGCGCCAGCAGTGAGTCGGGAGCAGAAGAGACCCAGTACTTC	CASSESGAEETQYF
TRBV15	19	TRBJ1-3	-	TRBD1	TGTGCCACCAGCTACGACAGGGGACCTCTCTTATACTCTGGAAACACCATATATTTT	CATSYDRGPLLYSGNTIYF
TRBV7-9	17	TRBJ2-3	-	TRBD2	TGTGCCAGCAGCCCCCAAGAGCGGGAGGTTACCACAGATACGCAGTATTTT	CASSPQEREVTTDTQYF
TRBV7-9	15	TRBJ2-3	-	TRBD2	TGTGCCAGCAGCCCGCGGACTAGATCTACAGATACGCAGTATTTT	CASSPRTRSTDTQYF
TRBV27	16	TRBJ1-4	-	-	TGTGCCAGCAGGTCCGGGGTCGTTGGTTGGGGTGAAAAACTGTTTTTT	CASRSGVVGWGEKLFF
TRBV7-8	16	TRBJ2-2	-	-	TGTGCCAGCAGCTTTTCCGGGGGCGGCCGCGCCGGGGAGCTGTTTTTT	CASSFSGGGRAGELFF
TRBV28	15	TRBJ1-1	-	-	TGTGCCAGCAGTTTATCTGGACATGGAGGCACTGAAGCTTTCTTT	CASSLSGHGGTEAFF
TRBV27	12	TRBJ1-1	-	-	TGTGCCAGCTCTTCGGGGCACACTGAAGCTTTCTTT	CASSSGHTEAFF
TRBV9	13	TRBJ2-7	-	-	TGTGCCAGCAGCGTAGGAGCAGGGACCGAGCAGTACTTC	CASSVGAGTEQYF
TRBV28	17	TRBJ1-6	-	TRBD1	TGTGCCAGCAGTTTATTCGGGACAGGGGCTAATAATTCACCCCTCCACTTT	CASSLFGTGANNSPLHF
TRBV5-1	15	TRBJ2-3	-	-	TGCGCCAGCAGCTCGGGCCGGGACGGAAAGGATACGCAGTATTTT	CASSSGRDGKDTQYF
TRBV28	15	TRBJ2-3	-	-	TGTGCCAGCAGTCCCGGACGGCCCAGGTCAGATACGCAGTATTTT	CASSPGRPRSDTQYF